Shown below are 9 T cell receptor beta chains from a single sample sequenced in a study of T cell responses to AZD1222 COVID-19 vaccine. The repertoire was sequenced with immunoSEQ multiplex PCR; TCRdb's copy has only in-frame clones and lacks some. Here the sample spans approximately 180,000 clones, approximately 90% being singletons. This material consisted of peripheral blood, taken 28 days after the second dose of the MenACWY control vaccine. The receptors were gathered from an adult who received the MenACWY meningococcal vaccine as a control.

The chain carries TRBV29-1 and TRBJ1-1; D perhaps matches TRBD1 (6 bases). The CDR3 is made up of 13 amino acids. The germline V gene has CDR1 SQVTM and CDR2 ANQGSEA. Between the trimmed V and J ends, which lost 7 bases and 4 bases, there was a span of 16 bases. CDR3 sequence reads: CSAPARGGTEAFF. The CDR3 coding sequence is TGCAGCGCCCCGGCCAGGGGAGGCACTGAAGCTTTCTTT.

This chain links TRBV25-1 with TRBJ2-7, with D uncertain. Trimming left V 3 bases short and J 7 bases short, with 7 bases between. The length of the CDR3 is 11 residues. Germline V gene sequence: CDR1 MGHDK, CDR2 SYGVNS. As DNA, the CDR3 is TGTGCCAGCAGTGACGGGCAAGAGCAGTACTTC. Its translation: CASSDGQEQYF.

The CDR3, as DNA: TGTGCCAGCAGCTTGGTGGGACAGGGGGTCGCAGAGACCCAGTACTTC. Its protein is CASSLVGQGVAETQYF. The chain is built from TRBV5-6 and TRBJ2-5; 11 bases agree with TRBD1. V was pared by 0 bases and J by 4 bases, with 5 bases of the junction left unmatched. The CDR3 loop spans 16 amino acids. Germline V gene sequence: CDR1 SGHDT, CDR2 YYEEEE.

For this clone: A junction boundary mismatches the germline segment, possibly from a read error. The chain carries TRBV6-5 and TRBJ1-5, with D unclear. The CDR3 consists of 14 residues. Germline V gene lookup returns CDR1 MNHEY and CDR2 SVGAGI. The chain's CDR3 is CASTYGRGNQPQHF. CDR3 sequence (DNA): TGTGCCAGCACTTACGGCAGAGGCAATCAGCCCCAGCATTTT.

The gene calls are TRBV27 and TRBJ2-7; D is uncertain. This CDR3 contains 12 residues. Trimming shortened V by 2 bases and J by 1 base, and 3 bases separated the two germline ends. The germline V gene encodes CDR1 MNHEY and CDR2 SMNVEV (reference sequence). The CDR3 DNA is TGTGCCAGCAGTTTACCTTCCTACGAGCAGTACTTC. It encodes CASSLPSYEQYF.

V usage is TRBV18 and J usage is TRBJ2-7; D is uncertain. Trimming took off 2 bases at V and 2 bases at J, with 13 bases between the two ends. CDR3 length: 15 amino acids. Germline CDR1 reads KGHSH; CDR2 reads LQKENI. The CDR3 coding sequence is TGTGCCAGCTCACCAGAACCGATTCTTACCTACGAGCAGTACTTC. Encoded protein: CASSPEPILTYEQYF.

CDR3 in DNA: TGCGCCAGCAGCTTGGGAGCAGGGGACGAAGGTCACGAGCAGTACTTC. Translating gives CASSLGAGDEGHEQYF. The gene calls are TRBV5-1 and TRBJ2-7, with D possibly being TRBD1 (6 bases). CDR1 is SGHRS and CDR2 is YFSETQ in the germline V gene. The V end lost 0 bases, the J end lost 5 bases, and 18 bases lay between the germline ends. CDR3 length: 16 amino acids.

The chain recombines TRBV6-2 or TRBV6-3 with TRBJ1-5; D is unresolved. Deletions cut 5 bases from V and 6 bases from J, with 17 bases between. Looked up from germline, CDR1 is MNHEY and CDR2 is SVGEGT. The CDR3 totals 15 residues. This CDR3 is CASSPSTRASQPQHF. CDR3 in DNA: TGTGCCAGCAGTCCCTCTACTCGGGCCTCTCAGCCCCAGCATTTT.

The J gene is TRBJ1-2, the V gene TRBV7-9; D call uncertain. The CDR3 has 14 amino acids. V was cut by 1 base and J by 0 bases, with 6 bases left in between. CDR1 is SEHNR, CDR2 FQNEAQ, per germline (reference sequence). The CDR3 loop is CASSLVGANYGYTF. The CDR3 DNA reads TGTGCCAGCAGCTTAGTAGGAGCTAACTATGGCTACACCTTC.